This T cell receptor beta chain was recovered during a study of OX40 agonist ivuxolimab in advanced cancers. The wider study: A partial response was reached by three patients: one with hepatocellular carcinoma and two with cutaneous melanoma.

CDR1 SNHLY and CDR2 FYNNEI come from the germline V gene. Trimming left V 8 bases short and J 0 bases short, with 6 bases between. The CDR3 has 12 residues. Study findings and constraints: Expanded clones belonging to CD8+ T cells outnumbered, on average, those of CD4+. The study did not work out the antigen specificity of the expanded peripheral T cells.

Generated by immunoSEQ multiplex PCR, the TCRdb table keeps only in-frame clones and is missing some. The data show some 77,000 clones, 85% to 90% seen once. A note on this clone: Its antigen remains unknown.

The input for sequencing was CD4+ or CD8+ T cells sorted from blood, taken in a trial of the OX40 agonist ivuxolimab. This chain uses TRBV2 with TRBJ2-3, with D perhaps matching TRBD2 (5 bases). This TCR was sampled from an adult with an advanced solid tumor such as melanoma, head and neck, liver or kidney cancer. The CDR3, as DNA: TGTGCCAGCGGCGGGAGCACAGATACGCAGTATTTT. Translation: CASGGSTDTQYF.